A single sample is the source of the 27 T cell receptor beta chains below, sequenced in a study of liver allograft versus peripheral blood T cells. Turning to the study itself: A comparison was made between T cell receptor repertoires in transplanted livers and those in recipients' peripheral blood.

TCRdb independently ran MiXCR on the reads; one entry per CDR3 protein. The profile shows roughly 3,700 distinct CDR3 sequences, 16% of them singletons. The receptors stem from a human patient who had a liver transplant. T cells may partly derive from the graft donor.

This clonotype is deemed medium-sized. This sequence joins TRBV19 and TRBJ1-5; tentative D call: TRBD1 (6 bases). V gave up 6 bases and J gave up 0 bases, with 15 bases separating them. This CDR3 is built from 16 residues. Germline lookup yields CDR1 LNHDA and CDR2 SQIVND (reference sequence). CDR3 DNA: TGTGCCAGTAGCGAGGGGGGGGAGCTTAGCAATCAGCCCCAGCATTTT. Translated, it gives CASSEGGELSNQPQHF.

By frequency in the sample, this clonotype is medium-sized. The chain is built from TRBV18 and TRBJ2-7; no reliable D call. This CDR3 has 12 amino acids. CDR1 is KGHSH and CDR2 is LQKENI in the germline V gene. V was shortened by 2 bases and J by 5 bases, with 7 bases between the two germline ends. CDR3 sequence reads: CASSPDTHEQYV. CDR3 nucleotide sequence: TGTGCCAGCTCACCAGATACCCACGAGCAGTACGTC.

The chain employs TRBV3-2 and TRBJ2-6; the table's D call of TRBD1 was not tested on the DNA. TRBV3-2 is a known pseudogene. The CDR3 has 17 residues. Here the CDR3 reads CASSHRQGNSGANVLTF. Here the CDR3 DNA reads TGTGCCAGCAGCCATAGACAGGGTAACTCTGGGGCCAACGTCCTGACTTTC.

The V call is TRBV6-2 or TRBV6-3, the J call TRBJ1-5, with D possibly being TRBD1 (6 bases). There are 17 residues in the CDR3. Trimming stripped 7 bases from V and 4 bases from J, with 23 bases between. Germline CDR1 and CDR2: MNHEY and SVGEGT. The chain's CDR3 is CASTTRLGGGGNQPQHF. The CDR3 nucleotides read TGTGCCAGCACCACCCGTCTGGGCGGAGGGGGGAATCAGCCCCAGCATTTT.

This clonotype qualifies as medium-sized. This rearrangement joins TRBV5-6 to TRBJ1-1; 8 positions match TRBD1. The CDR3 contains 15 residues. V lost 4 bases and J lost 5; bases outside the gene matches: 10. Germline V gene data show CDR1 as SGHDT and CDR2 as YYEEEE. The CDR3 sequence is CASSRGTGRTTEAFF. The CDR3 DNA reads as TGTGCCAGCAGCCGCGGGACAGGCAGGACGACTGAAGCTTTCTTT.

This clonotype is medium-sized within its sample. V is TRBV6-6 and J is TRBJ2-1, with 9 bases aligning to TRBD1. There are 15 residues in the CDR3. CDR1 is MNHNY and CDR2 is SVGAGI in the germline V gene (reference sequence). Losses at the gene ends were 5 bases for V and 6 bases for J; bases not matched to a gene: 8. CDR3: CASSTGQGRFNEQFF. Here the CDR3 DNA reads TGTGCCAGCAGTACAGGACAGGGGCGCTTCAATGAGCAGTTCTTC.

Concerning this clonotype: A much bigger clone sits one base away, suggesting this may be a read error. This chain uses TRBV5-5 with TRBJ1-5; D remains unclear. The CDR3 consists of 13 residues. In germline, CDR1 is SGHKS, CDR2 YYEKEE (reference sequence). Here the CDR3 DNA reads TGTGCCAACAGCCCGCAGAGTAATCAGCCCCAGCATTTT. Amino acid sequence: CANSPQSNQPQHF.

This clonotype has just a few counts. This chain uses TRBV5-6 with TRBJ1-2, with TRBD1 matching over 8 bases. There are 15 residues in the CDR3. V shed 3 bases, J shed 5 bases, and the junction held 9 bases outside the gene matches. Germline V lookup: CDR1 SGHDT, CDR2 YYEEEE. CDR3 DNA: TGTGCCAGCAGCTCTCAACAGGGGGGGGGTTATGGCTACACCTTC. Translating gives CASSSQQGGGYGYTF.

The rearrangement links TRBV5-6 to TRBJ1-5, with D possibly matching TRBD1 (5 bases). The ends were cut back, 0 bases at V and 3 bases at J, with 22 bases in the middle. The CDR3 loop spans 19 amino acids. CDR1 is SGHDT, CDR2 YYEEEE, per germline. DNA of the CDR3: TGTGCCAGCAGCTTGGGAGGGACCATAGGGGCCTTTGCCAATCAGCCCCAGCATTTT. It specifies CASSLGGTIGAFANQPQHF.

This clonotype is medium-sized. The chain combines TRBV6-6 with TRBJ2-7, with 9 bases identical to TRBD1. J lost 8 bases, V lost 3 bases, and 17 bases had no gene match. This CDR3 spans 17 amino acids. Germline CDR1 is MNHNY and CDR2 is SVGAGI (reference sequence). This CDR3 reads CASSYLTGGQGFSKQYF. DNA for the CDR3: TGTGCCAGCAGTTATCTGACCGGCGGACAGGGGTTTTCGAAGCAGTACTTC.

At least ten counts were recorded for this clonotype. The CDR3 DNA sequence: TGTGCCAGTAGCCTTCGGGGACAGCCCCAGCATTTT. This encodes CASSLRGQPQHF. This chain links TRBV19 with TRBJ1-5; D call uncertain. The CDR3 spans 12 residues. V lost 6 bases to trimming and J lost 7 bases, with 10 bases between them. The V gene's germline CDR1 is LNHDA and CDR2 SQIVND (reference sequence). Combining the CDR3 with reference TRBV19 and TRBJ1-5 gives the whole variable domain DGGITQSPKYLFRKEGQNVTLSCEQNLNHDAMYWYRQDPGQGLRLIYYSQIVNDFQKGDIAEGYSVSREKKESFPLTVTSAQKNPTAFYLCASSLRGQPQHFGDGTRLSIL.

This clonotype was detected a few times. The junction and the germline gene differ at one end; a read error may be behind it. The CDR3 sequence is CASSFGDRSLLTF. The CDR3 region has the DNA TGTGCCAGCAGCTTCGGGGACAGGTCCCTTTTGACGTTC. The chain combines TRBV7-9 with TRBJ1-2; 8 bases fit TRBD1. CDR1 and CDR2 (germline): SEHNR, FQNEAQ (reference sequence). The CDR3 contains 13 residues.

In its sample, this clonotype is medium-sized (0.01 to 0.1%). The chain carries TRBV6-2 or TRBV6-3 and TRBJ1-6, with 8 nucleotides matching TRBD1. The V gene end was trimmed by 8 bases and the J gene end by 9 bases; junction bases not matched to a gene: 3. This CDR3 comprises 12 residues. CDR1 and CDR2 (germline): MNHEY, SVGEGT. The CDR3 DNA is TGTGCCAGCGAAACAGGGGGTTCACCCCTCCACTTT. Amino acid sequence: CASETGGSPLHF.

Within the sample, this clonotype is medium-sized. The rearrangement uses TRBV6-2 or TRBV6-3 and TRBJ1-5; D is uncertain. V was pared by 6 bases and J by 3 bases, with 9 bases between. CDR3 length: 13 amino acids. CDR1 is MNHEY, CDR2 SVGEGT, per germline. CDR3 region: CASSLGTNQPQHF. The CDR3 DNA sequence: TGTGCCAGCAGCCTGGGCACCAATCAGCCCCAGCATTTT.

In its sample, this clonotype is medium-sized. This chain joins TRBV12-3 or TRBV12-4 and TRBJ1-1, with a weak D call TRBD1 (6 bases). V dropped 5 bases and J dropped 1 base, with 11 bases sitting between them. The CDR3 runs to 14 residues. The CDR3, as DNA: TGTGCCAGCAGTCAAGGACAGCGGAACACTGAAGCTTTCTTT. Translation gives CASSQGQRNTEAFF.

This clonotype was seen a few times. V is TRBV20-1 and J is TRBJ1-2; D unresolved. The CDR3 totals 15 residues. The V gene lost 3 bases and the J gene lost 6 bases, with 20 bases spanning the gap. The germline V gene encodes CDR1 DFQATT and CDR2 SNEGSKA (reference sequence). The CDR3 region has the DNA TGCAGTGCTAGTTCTGGGTCCTCGAGTAGAGATGGCTACACCTTC. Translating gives CSASSGSSSRDGYTF.

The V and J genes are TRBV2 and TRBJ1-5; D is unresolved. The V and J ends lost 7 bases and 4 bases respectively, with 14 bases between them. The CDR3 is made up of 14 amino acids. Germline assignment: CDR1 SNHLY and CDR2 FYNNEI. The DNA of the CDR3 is TGTGCCAGCAAGGAAAGGGAAGGGAATCAGCCCCAGCATTTT. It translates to CASKEREGNQPQHF.

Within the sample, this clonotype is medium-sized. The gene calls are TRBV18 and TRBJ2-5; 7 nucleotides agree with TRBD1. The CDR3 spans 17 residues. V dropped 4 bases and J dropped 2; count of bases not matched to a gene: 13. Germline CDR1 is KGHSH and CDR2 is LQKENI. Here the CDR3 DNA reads TGTGCCAGCTCACGGCTCGGTGCGACAGGGCCGCAAGAGACCCAGTACTTC. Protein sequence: CASSRLGATGPQETQYF.

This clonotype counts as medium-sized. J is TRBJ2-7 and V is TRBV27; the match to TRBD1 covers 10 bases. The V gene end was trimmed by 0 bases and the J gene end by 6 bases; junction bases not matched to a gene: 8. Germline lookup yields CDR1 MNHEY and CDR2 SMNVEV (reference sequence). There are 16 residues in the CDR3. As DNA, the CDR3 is TGTGCCAGCAGTTTATCAGCGGGACAGGGGTGGAGCGAGCAGTACTTC. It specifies CASSLSAGQGWSEQYF.

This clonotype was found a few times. CDR3 in amino acids: CSARDDRGDPYAEAFF. CDR3 DNA sequence: TGCAGTGCTAGAGATGACAGGGGAGACCCTTACGCTGAAGCTTTCTTT. This rearrangement joins TRBV20-1 to TRBJ1-1; 8 nucleotides match TRBD1. V dropped 0 bases and J dropped 6; count of bases not matched to a gene: 12. The CDR3 totals 16 residues. CDR1 is DFQATT, CDR2 SNEGSKA, per germline (reference sequence).

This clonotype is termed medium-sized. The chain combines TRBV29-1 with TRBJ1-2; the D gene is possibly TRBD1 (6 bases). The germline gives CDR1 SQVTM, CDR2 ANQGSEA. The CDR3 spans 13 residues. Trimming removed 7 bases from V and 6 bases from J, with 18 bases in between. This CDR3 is CSARGGVGDGYTF. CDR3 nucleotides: TGCAGCGCTAGGGGGGGGGTAGGTGATGGCTACACCTTC.

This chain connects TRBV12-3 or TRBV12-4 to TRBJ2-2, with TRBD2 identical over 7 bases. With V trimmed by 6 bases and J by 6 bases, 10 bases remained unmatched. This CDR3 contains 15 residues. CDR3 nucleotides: TGTGCCAGCAGCTCCATGGGGGGGGGGGCCGGGGAGCTGTTTTTT. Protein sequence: CASSSMGGGAGELFF.

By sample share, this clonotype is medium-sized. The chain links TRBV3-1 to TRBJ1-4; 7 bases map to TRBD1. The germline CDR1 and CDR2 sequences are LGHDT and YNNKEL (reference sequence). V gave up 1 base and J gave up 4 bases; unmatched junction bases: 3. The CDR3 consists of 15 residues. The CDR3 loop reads CASSQGTGSNEKLFF. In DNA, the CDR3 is TGTGCCAGCAGCCAAGGGACAGGCAGTAATGAAAAACTGTTTTTT.

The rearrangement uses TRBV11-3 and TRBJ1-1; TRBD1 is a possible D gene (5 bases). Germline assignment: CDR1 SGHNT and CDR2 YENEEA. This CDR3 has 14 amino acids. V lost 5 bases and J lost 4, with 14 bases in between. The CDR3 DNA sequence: TGTGCCAGCAGCAGGTCAGGGATGAGCACTGAAGCTTTCTTT. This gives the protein CASSRSGMSTEAFF.

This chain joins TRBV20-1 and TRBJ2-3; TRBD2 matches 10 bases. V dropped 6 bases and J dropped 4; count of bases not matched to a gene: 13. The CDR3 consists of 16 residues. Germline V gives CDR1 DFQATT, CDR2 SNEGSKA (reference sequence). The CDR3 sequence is CSAERGSGGAADTQYF. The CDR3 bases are TGCAGTGCGGAAAGGGGGAGCGGGGGGGCGGCAGATACGCAGTATTTT.

The CDR3 coding sequence is TGTGCCAGCGAGGGGAACTATGGCTACACCTTC. It translates to CASEGNYGYTF. The chain links TRBV2 to TRBJ1-2; D perhaps matches TRBD1 (5 bases). Germline lookup yields CDR1 SNHLY and CDR2 FYNNEI. This CDR3 is 11 amino acids long. Trimming removed 8 bases from V and 2 bases from J, with 6 bases in between.

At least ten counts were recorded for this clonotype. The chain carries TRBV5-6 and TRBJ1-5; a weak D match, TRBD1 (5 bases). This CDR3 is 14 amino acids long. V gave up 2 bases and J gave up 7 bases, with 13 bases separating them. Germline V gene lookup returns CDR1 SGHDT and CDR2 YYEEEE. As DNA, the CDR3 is TGTGCCAGCAGCTTATGGGGGGGACGGCAGCCCCAGCATTTT. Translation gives CASSLWGGRQPQHF.